A selection of T cell receptor beta chains follows, all from one sample in a study of CD8+CD57+ T cells in acquired aplastic anemia. TCRdb reprocessed the reads with MiXCR, giving one entry per CDR3 protein. The sample has some 190,000 distinct CDR3 sequences, 35% to 50% seen once. The sample comprised sorted CD4+, CD8+, or CD8+CD57+ T cells (not recorded which) from PBMCs. The receptors shown here come from a human donor in good health. CDR3s include the opening cysteine and the closing phenylalanine or tryptophan. A D gene is named only where the DNA matches it firmly. The listing skips clone size in some rows; elsewhere it reads once, few, many or a size class.

abundance,j_gene,d_gene,v_gene,CDR3nt,CDR3aa
NA,TRBJ2-7,TRBD2,TRBV9,TGTGCCAGCGGAGCGGGATATTCGGCCTACGAGCAGTACTTC,CASGAGYSAYEQYF
NA,TRBJ2-5,TRBD2,TRBV7-9,TGTGCCAGCGGGAGTAGCGGGAGGGTAGGGACCCAGTACTTC,CASGSSGRVGTQYF
NA,TRBJ1-2,NA,TRBV10-2,TGCGCCAGCAGGAAATCAGTGTACTATGGCTACACCTTC,CASRKSVYYGYTF
NA,TRBJ1-1,NA,TRBV15,TGTGCCACCAGCAGAGGTGGGGTGGGCAGAAGTTACGGGGCGGCTTTCTTT,CATSRGGVGRSYGAAFF
many,TRBJ2-7,TRBD1,TRBV20-1,TGCAGTGCTAGACGGACAGGGAAATTTCACGAGCAGTACTTC,CSARRTGKFHEQYF
few,TRBJ2-1,TRBD2,TRBV6-1,TGTGCCAGCACGCTAGCGGGAGGTATTGCTTACAATGAGCAGTTCTTC,CASTLAGGIAYNEQFF
NA,TRBJ2-7,NA,TRBV19,TGTGCCAGTAGGATGGGGGGGCGCGATTACGAGCAGTACTTC,CASRMGGRDYEQYF
many,TRBJ2-7,NA,TRBV20-1,TGCAGTGCTAGAGATTTAGGCAGGGAGGACGAGCAGTACTTC,CSARDLGREDEQYF
NA,TRBJ1-2,TRBD1,TRBV24-1,TGTGCCACCAGTGACCGTTCAGGGGGCGGGGATGGCTACACCTTC,CATSDRSGGGDGYTF
many,TRBJ2-3,TRBD2,TRBV20-1,TGCAGTGCTAGAGATAGTGCGGGAGTTGCAGATACGCAGTATTTT,CSARDSAGVADTQYF
few,TRBJ1-2,NA,TRBV10-3,TGTGCCATCAGTGAGGGAGGCGGCCTCTATGGCTACACCTTC,CAISEGGGLYGYTF
many,TRBJ2-1,NA,TRBV4-2,TGTGCCAGCAGCCAAGGGGAGACAGCCTACAATGAGCAGTTCTTC,CASSQGETAYNEQFF
many,TRBJ2-1,TRBD2,TRBV6-1,TGTGCCAGCAGCCCCGGGTGGGGACTAGCGGGAGTAAATGAGCAGTTCTTC,CASSPGWGLAGVNEQFF
many,TRBJ2-4,NA,TRBV15,TGTGCCACCAGCAGAGATAGGGCTACTATGGCAGGGGCAGCCAAAAACATTCAGTACTTC,CATSRDRATMAGAAKNIQYF
NA,TRBJ2-2,NA,TRBV15,TGTGCCACCAGCAGAGATCGGGGCACCGGGAAACTGTTTTTT,CATSRDRGTGKLFF
many,TRBJ2-1,TRBD2,TRBV19,TGTGCCAGTAACGATGCAGGGACTAGCGGCCCCCAGCAGTTCTTC,CASNDAGTSGPQQFF
many,TRBJ1-1,NA,TRBV19,TGTGCCAGTAGTATAGACAGGGGAATGAACACTGAAGCTTTCTTT,CASSIDRGMNTEAFF
NA,TRBJ2-1,TRBD1,TRBV24-1,TGTGCCACCAGTGGCCCTACTGGGACAGGGTACTACAATGAGCAGTTCTTC,CATSGPTGTGYYNEQFF
NA,TRBJ1-1,TRBD1,TRBV5-1,TGCGCCAGCAGCTTGGACGGGTTTACAGGGGGACGTACTGAAGCTTTCTTT,CASSLDGFTGGRTEAFF
few,TRBJ2-1,NA,TRBV19,TGTGCCAGTAGTAAATTTGGGGGCGCTGTCAGGGGGGCTTACAATGAGCAGTTCTTC,CASSKFGGAVRGAYNEQFF
NA,TRBJ2-7,TRBD1,TRBV10-1,TGCGCCAGCAACGGACAGGGGAGATACGAGCAGTACTTC,CASNGQGRYEQYF
many,TRBJ1-5,TRBD1,TRBV27,TGTGCCAGCGGGACAGGGGTTCTTCAGCCCCAGCATTTT,CASGTGVLQPQHF
many,TRBJ2-2,TRBD2,TRBV20-1,TGCAGTGCTAGCATTAGCGGGAGGGCCCGGGAGCTGTTTTTT,CSASISGRARELFF
NA,TRBJ2-5,NA,TRBV20-1,TGCAGTGCTAAGAGAGCGGGGGCAGGGGGAGAGACCCAGTACTTC,CSAKRAGAGGETQYF
NA,TRBJ1-1,TRBD1,TRBV6-2/TRBV6-3,TGTGCCAGCAGTTCCACCGGGACAGGGGGATCTGAAGCTTTCTTT,CASSSTGTGGSEAFF
NA,TRBJ1-6,NA,TRBV14,TGTGCCAGCAGCCCCCGACAGAAGCTGAATTCACCCCTCCACTTT,CASSPRQKLNSPLHF
few,TRBJ1-1,NA,TRBV27,TGTGCCACCCGCAGGTCGGACGGTTCTGAAGCTTTCTTT,CATRRSDGSEAFF
NA,TRBJ2-1,NA,TRBV11-1,TGTGCCAGCAGCAGGGGTAGGGTCTACAATGAGCAGTTCTTC,CASSRGRVYNEQFF
many,TRBJ2-5,NA,TRBV24-1,TGTGCCACCAGTGATACCGGACCCGGCAAGGCCCAGTACTTC,CATSDTGPGKAQYF
few,TRBJ2-2,NA,TRBV27,TGTGCCAGCAGTTCTACAGGGCTGAACACCGGGGAGCTGTTTTTT,CASSSTGLNTGELFF
NA,TRBJ2-5,NA,TRBV7-2,TGTGCCAGCAGCCTAGATCCCGGACACGAGACCCAGTACTTC,CASSLDPGHETQYF
NA,TRBJ1-2,NA,TRBV10-3,TGTGCCATCATCAAAGGGAGACCGGACTATGGCTACACCTTC,CAIIKGRPDYGYTF
once,TRBJ2-1,NA,TRBV18,TGTGCCAGCTCACCACGCGGGATTGAGCAGTTCTTC,CASSPRGIEQFF
NA,TRBJ2-7,TRBD1,TRBV10-3,TGTGCCATCAGCAAAACAGGGGGCACCTCCTACGAGCAGTACTTC,CAISKTGGTSYEQYF
few,TRBJ2-5,TRBD1,TRBV18,TGTGCCAGCTCACCAGTACTGGGACAGCCTCAAGAGACCCAGTACTTC,CASSPVLGQPQETQYF
NA,TRBJ2-3,NA,TRBV4-1,TGCGCCAGCAGCCAAGATCCTTTAGACTCATCTAGCACAGATACGCAGTATTTT,CASSQDPLDSSSTDTQYF
NA,TRBJ2-7,NA,TRBV15,TGTGCCACCAGCAAAGGGAGGGGGGGCGAGCAGTACTTC,CATSKGRGGEQYF
NA,TRBJ2-3,TRBD1,TRBV24-1,TGTGCCACCAGCGTCGGACAGGACACAGATACGCAGTATTTT,CATSVGQDTDTQYF
NA,TRBJ2-5,NA,TRBV12-3/TRBV12-4,TGTGCCAGCAGCTATAGGCAAGAGACCCAGTACTTC,CASSYRQETQYF
few,TRBJ1-4,NA,TRBV2,TGTGCCAGCAGTGCGAACAGGGATGAAGAAAAACTGTTTTTT,CASSANRDEEKLFF
few,TRBJ1-2,NA,TRBV7-9,TGTGCCAGCAGCCCTCCGGGACAAGACTATGGCTACACCTTC,CASSPPGQDYGYTF
NA,TRBJ2-2,TRBD1,TRBV29-1,TGCAGCGTTGAATTAACAGGGGTTGAGGAAATCGGGGAGCTGTTTTTT,CSVELTGVEEIGELFF
NA,TRBJ2-6,NA,TRBV7-9,TGTGCCAGCAGCTTGGGAATGCGCGTCCTGACTTTC,CASSLGMRVLTF
NA,TRBJ2-3,NA,TRBV29-1,TGCAGCGTTGAGCAGGGGAGCACAGATACGCAGTATTTT,CSVEQGSTDTQYF